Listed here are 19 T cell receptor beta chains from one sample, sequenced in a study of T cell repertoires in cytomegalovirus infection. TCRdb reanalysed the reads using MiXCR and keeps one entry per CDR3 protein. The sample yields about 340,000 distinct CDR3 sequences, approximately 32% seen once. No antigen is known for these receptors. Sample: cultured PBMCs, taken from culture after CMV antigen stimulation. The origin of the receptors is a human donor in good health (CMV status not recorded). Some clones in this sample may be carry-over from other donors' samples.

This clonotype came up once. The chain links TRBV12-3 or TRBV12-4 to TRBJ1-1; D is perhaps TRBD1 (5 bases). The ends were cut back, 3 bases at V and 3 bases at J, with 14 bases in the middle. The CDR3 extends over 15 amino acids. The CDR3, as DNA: TGTGCCAGCAGTTTCTGGGGGGGAGTTGACACTGAAGCTTTCTTT. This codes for CASSFWGGVDTEAFF.

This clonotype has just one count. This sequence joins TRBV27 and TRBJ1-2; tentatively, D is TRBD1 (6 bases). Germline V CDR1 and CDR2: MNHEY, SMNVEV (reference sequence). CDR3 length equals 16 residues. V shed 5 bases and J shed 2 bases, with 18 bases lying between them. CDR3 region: CASSGGGGRGNYGYTF. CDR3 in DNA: TGTGCCAGCAGTGGGGGGGGCGGGAGGGGAAACTATGGCTACACCTTC.

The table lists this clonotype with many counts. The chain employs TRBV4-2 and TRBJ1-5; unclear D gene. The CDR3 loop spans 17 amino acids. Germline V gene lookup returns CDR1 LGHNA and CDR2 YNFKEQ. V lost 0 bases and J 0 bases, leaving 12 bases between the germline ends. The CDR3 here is CASSQDQRPYSNQPQHF. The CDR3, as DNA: TGTGCCAGCAGCCAAGATCAACGGCCTTATAGCAATCAGCCCCAGCATTTT.

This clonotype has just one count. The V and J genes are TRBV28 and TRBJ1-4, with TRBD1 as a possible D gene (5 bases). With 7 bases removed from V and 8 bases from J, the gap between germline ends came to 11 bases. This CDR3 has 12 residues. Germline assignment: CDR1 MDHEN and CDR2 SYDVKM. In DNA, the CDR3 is TGTGCCAGCAAGGGGCTTCGAGAAAAACTGTTTTTT. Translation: CASKGLREKLFF.

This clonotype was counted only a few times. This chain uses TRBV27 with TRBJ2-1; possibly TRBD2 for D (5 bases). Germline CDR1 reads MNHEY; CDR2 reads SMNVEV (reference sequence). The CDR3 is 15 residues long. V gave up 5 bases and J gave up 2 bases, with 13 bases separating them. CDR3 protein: CASSKPGNTYNEQFF. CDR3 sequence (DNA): TGTGCCAGCAGTAAACCGGGAAATACCTACAATGAGCAGTTCTTC.

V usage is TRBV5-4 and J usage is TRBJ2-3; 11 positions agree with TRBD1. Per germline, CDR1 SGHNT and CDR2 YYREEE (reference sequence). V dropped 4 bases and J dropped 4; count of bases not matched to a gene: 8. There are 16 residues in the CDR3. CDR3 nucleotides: TGTGCCAGCAGCCTACGGACAGGGGGCAAATCAGATACGCAGTATTTT. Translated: CASSLRTGGKSDTQYF.

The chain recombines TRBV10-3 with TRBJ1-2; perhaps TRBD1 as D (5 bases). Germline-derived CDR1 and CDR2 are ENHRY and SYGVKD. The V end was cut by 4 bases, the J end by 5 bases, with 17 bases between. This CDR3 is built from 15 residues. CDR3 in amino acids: CAISGGAAGSYGYTF. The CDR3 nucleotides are TGTGCCATCAGTGGCGGGGCGGCGGGGAGTTATGGCTACACCTTC.

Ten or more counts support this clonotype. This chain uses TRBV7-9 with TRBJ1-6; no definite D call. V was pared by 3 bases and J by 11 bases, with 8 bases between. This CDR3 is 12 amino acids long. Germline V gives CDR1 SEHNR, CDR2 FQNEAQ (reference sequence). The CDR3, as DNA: TGTGCCAGCAGCTTGGAGGGTGCACCCCTCCACTTT. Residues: CASSLEGAPLHF.

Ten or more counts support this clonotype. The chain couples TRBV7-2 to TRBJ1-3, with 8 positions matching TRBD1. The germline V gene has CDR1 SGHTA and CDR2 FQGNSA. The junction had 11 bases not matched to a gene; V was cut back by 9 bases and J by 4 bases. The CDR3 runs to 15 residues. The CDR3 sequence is CASGSQAGGGNTIYF. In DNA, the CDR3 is TGTGCCAGTGGCTCACAGGCAGGGGGCGGAAACACCATATATTTT. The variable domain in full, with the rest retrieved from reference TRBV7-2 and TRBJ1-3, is GAGVSQSPSNKVTEKGKDVELRCDPISGHTALYWYRQSLGQGLEFLIYFQGNSAPDKSGLPSDRFSAERTGGSVSTLTIQRTQQEDSAVYLCASGSQAGGGNTIYFGEGSWLTVV.

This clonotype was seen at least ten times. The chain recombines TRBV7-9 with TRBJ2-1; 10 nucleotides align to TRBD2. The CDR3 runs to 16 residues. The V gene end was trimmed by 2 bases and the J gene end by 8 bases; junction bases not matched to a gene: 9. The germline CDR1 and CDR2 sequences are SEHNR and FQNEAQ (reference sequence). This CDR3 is CASSLIGAGGPDEQFF. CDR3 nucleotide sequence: TGTGCCAGCAGCTTAATCGGAGCGGGAGGGCCTGATGAGCAGTTCTTC.

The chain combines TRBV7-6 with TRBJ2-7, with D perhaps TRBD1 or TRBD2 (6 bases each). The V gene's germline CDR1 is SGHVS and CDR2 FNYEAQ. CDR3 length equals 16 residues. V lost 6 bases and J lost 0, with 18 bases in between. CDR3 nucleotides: TGTGCCAGCAGTCCCCGTCCGGGGGCCAACTCCTACGAGCAGTACTTC. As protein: CASSPRPGANSYEQYF.

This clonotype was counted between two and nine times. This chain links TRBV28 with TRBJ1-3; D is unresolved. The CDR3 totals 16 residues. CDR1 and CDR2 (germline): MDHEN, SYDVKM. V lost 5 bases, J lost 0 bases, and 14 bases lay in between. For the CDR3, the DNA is TGTGCCAGCAGTAAGACGGACCCTATCTCTGGAAACACCATATATTTT. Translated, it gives CASSKTDPISGNTIYF.

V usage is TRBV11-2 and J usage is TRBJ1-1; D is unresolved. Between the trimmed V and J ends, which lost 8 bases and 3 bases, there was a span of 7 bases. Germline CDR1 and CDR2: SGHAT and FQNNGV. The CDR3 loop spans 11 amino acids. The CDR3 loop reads CASVLDTEAFF. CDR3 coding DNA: TGTGCCAGCGTATTGGACACTGAAGCTTTCTTT.

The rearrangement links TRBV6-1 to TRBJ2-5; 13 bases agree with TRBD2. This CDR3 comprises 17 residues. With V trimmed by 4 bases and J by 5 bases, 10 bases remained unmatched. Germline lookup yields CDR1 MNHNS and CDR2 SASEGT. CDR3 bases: TGTGCCAGCAGTGCTGGGACTAGCGGGGTCCGTTGGGAGACCCAGTACTTC. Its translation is CASSAGTSGVRWETQYF.

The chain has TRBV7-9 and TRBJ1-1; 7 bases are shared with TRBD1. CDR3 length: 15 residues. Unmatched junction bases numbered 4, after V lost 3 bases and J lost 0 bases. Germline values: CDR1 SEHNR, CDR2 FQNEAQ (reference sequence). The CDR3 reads CASSFIDRVNTEAFF. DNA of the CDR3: TGTGCCAGCAGCTTTATTGACAGGGTGAACACTGAAGCTTTCTTT.

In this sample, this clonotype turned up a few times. CDR3 sequence: CASEETGNTIYF. The CDR3 coding sequence is TGTGCCAGCGAGGAGACTGGAAACACCATATATTTT. The V and J genes are TRBV25-1 and TRBJ1-3; D unclear. The CDR3 sequence is 12 residues long. Germline loops: CDR1 MGHDK, CDR2 SYGVNS. The V and J ends lost 8 bases and 2 bases respectively, with 7 bases between them. Using reference TRBV25-1 and TRBJ1-3 for the parts outside the CDR3, the full variable domain is EADIYQTPRYLVIGTGKKITLECSQTMGHDKMYWYQQDPGMELHLIHYSYGVNSTEKGDLSSESTVSRIRTEHFPLTLESARPSHTSQYLCASEETGNTIYFGEGSWLTVV.

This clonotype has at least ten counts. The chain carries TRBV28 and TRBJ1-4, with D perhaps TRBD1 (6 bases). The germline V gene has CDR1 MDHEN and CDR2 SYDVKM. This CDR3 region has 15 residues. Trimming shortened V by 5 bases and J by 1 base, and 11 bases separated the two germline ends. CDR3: CASSPPQGTNEKLFF. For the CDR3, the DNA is TGTGCCAGCAGTCCCCCACAGGGAACTAATGAAAAACTGTTTTTT. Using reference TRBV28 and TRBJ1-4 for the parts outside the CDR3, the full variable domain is DVKVTQSSRYLVKRTGEKVFLECVQDMDHENMFWYRQDPGLGLRLIYFSYDVKMKEKGDIPEGYSVSREKKERFSLILESASTNQTSMYLCASSPPQGTNEKLFFGSGTQLSVL.

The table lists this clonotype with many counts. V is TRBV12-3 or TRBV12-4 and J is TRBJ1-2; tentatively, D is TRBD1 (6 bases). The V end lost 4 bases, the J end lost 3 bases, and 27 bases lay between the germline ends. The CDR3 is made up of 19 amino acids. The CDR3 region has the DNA TGTGCCAGCAGTTCCCGGGACATTGGGACCCCAAGCGCCTACTATGGCTACACCTTC. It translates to CASSSRDIGTPSAYYGYTF.

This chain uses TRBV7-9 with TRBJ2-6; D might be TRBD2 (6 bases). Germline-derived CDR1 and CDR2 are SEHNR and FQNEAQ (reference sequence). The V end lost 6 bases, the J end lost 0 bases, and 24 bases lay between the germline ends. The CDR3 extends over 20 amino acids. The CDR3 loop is CASRRARGINSSSGANVLTF. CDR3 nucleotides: TGTGCCAGCAGACGCGCGCGCGGGATAAACTCTTCCTCTGGGGCCAACGTCCTGACTTTC.